This T cell receptor beta chain comes out of a study of shared T cell receptors in the human thymus. The data were produced by immunoSEQ multiplex PCR, yet TCRdb's version contains in-frame clones alone and is incomplete. The table includes 63,000 or so clones, nearly 95% detected once. The germline CDR1 and CDR2 sequences are ENHRY and SYGVKD. The CDR3 length is 16 residues. The germline V and J ends were trimmed by 0 bases and 4 bases, with 15 bases remaining between them. Sequenced sample: thymocytes. V usage is TRBV10-3 and J usage is TRBJ1-2; perhaps TRBD1 as D (6 bases). The TCR originated in a human donor. The CDR3 DNA reads as TGTGCCATCAGTGAGTCGAGTGGGGGCGAGCTCTATGGCTACACCTTC. This translates into CAISESSGGELYGYTF.